The source of this T cell receptor beta chain is a study of cytomegalovirus exposure and HLA in healthy donors. This CDR3 has 13 amino acids. CDR1 and CDR2 from the germline V gene are MNHEY and SMNVEV (reference sequence). Trimming shortened V by 7 bases and J by 3 bases, and 13 bases separated the two germline ends. The study's findings and limits: Some segments of the V type, notably TRBV6-2 and TRBV6-3, were excluded as indistinguishable. The study flagged about 150 TCR beta chains as cytomegalovirus-associated. About 87% or about 30% of the time was how often most TCR beta V segments were productive, according to an earlier analysis.

This clone came up a few times. Its antigen is currently unknown. The PCR used 60 Vbeta and 13 Jbeta primers. Produced via immunoSEQ multiplex PCR; TCRdb's table is partial and in-frame only. Among some 85,000 clones listed, under 80% were seen once. V usage is TRBV27 and J usage is TRBJ2-7, with D uncertain. Sample: PBMCs. The receptor's source is a man younger than 35 in good health and CMV-seropositive. The CDR3: CASTGQSSYEQYF. CDR3 DNA: TGTGCCAGCACGGGTCAAAGCAGCTACGAGCAGTACTTC.